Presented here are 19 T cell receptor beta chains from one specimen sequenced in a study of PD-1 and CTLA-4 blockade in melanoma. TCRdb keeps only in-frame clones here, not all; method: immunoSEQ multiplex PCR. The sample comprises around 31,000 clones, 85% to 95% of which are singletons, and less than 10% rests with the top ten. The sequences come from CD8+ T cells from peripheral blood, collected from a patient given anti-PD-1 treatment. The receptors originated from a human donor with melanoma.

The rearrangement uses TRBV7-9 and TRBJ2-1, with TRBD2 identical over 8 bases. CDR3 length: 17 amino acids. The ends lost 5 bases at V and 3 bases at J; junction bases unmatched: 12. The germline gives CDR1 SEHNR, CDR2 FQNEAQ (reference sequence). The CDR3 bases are TGTGCCAGCAGCCCCCCTACGGCGGGAGGCCTCTACAATGAGCAGTTCTTC. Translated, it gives CASSPPTAGGLYNEQFF.

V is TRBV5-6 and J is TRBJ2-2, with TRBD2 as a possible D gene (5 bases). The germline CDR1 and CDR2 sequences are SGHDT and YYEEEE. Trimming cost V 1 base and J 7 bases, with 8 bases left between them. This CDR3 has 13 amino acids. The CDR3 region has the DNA TGTGCCAGCAGCTTGAGCCGGGGCGGGGAGCTGTTTTTT. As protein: CASSLSRGGELFF. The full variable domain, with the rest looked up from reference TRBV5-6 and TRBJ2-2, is DAGVTQSPTHLIKTRGQQVTLRCSPKSGHDTVSWYQQALGQGPQFIFQYYEEEERQRGNFPDRFSGHQFPNYSSELNVNALLLGDSALYLCASSLSRGGELFFGEGSRLTVL.

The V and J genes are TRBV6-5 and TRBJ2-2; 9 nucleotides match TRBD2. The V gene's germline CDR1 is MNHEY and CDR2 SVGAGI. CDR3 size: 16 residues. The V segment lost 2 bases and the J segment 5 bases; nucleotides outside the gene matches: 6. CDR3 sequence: CASSYQAGGGTGELFF. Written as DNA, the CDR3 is TGTGCCAGCAGTTACCAAGCGGGAGGTGGGACCGGGGAGCTGTTTTTT.

CDR3: CASSQDRGGRTYEQYF. The CDR3 DNA follows: TGCGCCAGCAGCCAAGATCGAGGCGGGAGAACCTACGAGCAGTACTTC. The chain recombines TRBV4-1 with TRBJ2-7, with TRBD2 identical over 7 bases. The germline V gene has CDR1 MGHRA and CDR2 YSYEKL. The CDR3 sequence is 16 residues long. Unmatched junction bases numbered 7, after V lost 0 bases and J lost 2 bases.

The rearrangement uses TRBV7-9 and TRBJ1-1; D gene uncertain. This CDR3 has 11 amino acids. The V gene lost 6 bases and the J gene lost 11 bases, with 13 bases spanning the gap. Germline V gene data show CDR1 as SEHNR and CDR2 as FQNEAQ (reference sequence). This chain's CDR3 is CASSEGRSAFF. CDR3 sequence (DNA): TGTGCCAGCAGTGAAGGGCGAAGCGCTTTCTTT.

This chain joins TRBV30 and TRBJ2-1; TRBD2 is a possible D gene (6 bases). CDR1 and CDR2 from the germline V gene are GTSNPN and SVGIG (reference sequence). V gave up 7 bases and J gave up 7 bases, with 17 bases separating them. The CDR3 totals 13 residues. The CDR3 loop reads CASTGTSLNEQFF. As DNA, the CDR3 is TGTGCCTCAACCGGGACTTCTTTAAATGAGCAGTTCTTC.

Here the CDR3 reads CASSREQEHWSTEAFF. In nucleotides, the CDR3 is TGTGCCAGCAGCCGCGAACAGGAACACTGGAGCACTGAAGCTTTCTTT. The genes are TRBV9 and TRBJ1-1, with D perhaps TRBD1 (5 bases). Germline V lookup: CDR1 SGDLS, CDR2 YYNGEE. The CDR3 is made up of 16 amino acids. The V end was cut by 4 bases, the J end by 4 bases, with 20 bases between.

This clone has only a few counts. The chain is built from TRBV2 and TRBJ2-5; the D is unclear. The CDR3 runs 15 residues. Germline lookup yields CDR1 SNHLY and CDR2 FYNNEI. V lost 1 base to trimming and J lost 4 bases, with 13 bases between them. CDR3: CASSEVVEGPETQYF. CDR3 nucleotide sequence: TGTGCCAGCAGTGAAGTGGTCGAAGGGCCAGAGACCCAGTACTTC.

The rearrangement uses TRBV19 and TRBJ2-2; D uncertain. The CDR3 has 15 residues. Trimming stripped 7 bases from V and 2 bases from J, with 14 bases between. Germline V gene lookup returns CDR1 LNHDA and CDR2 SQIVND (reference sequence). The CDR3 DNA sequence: TGTGCCAGTACGACCCCGAACCGAAACACCGGGGAGCTGTTTTTT. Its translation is CASTTPNRNTGELFF.

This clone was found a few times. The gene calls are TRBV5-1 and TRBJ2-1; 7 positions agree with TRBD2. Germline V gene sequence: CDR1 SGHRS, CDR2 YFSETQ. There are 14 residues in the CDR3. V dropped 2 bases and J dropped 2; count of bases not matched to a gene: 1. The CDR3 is CASSFSGAYNEQFF. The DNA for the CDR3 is TGCGCCAGCAGCTTCAGCGGGGCCTACAATGAGCAGTTCTTC.

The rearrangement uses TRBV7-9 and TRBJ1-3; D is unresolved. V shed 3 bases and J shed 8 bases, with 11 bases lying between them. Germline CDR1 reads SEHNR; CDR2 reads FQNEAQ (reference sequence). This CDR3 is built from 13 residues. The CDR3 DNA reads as TGTGCCAGCAGCTTCTCATCCGGAGACACCATATATTTT. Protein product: CASSFSSGDTIYF.

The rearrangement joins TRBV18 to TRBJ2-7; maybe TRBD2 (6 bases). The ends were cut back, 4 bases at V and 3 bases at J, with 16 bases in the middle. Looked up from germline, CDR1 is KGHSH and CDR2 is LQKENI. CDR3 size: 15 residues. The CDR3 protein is CASSHPGDGRYEQYF. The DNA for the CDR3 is TGTGCCAGCTCACACCCGGGGGACGGACGCTACGAGCAGTACTTC.

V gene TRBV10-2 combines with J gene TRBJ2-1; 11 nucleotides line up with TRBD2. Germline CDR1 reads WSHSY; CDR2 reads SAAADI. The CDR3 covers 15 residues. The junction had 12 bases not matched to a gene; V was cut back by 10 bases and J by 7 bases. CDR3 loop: CATTTSGSLGNEQFF. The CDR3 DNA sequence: TGCGCCACCACCACTAGCGGGAGTTTAGGAAATGAGCAGTTCTTC.

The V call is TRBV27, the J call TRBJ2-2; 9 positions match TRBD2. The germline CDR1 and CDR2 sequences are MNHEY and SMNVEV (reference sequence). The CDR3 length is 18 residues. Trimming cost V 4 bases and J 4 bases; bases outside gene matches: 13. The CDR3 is CASSSNAMTSGGTGELFF. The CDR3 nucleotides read TGTGCCAGCAGTTCAAACGCAATGACTAGCGGAGGCACCGGGGAGCTGTTTTTT.

The CDR3, as DNA: TGCGCCAGCAGCCAAGATGGGACAGGCCCCGTCGATACGCAGTATTTT. This encodes CASSQDGTGPVDTQYF. The V and J genes are TRBV4-1 and TRBJ2-3; 8 nucleotides agree with TRBD1. The germline V gene encodes CDR1 MGHRA and CDR2 YSYEKL. The CDR3 has 16 residues. The V segment lost 0 bases and the J segment 6 bases; nucleotides outside the gene matches: 8.

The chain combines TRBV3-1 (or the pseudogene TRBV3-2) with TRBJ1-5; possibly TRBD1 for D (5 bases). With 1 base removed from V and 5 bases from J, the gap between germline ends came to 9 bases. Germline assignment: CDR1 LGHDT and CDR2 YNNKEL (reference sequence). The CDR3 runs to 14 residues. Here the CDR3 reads CASSQAGIDQPQHF. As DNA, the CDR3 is TGTGCCAGCAGCCAAGCAGGGATCGATCAGCCCCAGCATTTT.

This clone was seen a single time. For the CDR3, the DNA is TGTGCCACCAGCCCCGTTAGAGGGGGTAAAGAGACCCAGTACTTC. Amino acid sequence: CATSPVRGGKETQYF. The rearrangement joins TRBV15 to TRBJ2-5, with a possible D match to TRBD1 (6 bases). CDR3 length: 15 residues. The V and J ends lost 5 bases and 3 bases respectively, with 16 bases between them. From germline, CDR1 is LNHNV and CDR2 YYDKDF (reference sequence).

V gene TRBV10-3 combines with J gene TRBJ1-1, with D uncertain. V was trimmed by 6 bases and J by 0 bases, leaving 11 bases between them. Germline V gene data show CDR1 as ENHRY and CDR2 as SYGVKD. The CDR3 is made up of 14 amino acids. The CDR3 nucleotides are TGTGCCATCAGCGATCTAGGGCTGAACACTGAAGCTTTCTTT. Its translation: CAISDLGLNTEAFF.

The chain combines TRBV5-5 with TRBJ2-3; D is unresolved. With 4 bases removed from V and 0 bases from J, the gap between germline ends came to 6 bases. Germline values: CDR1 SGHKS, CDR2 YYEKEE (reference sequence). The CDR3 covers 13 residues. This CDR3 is CASSPWSTDTQYF. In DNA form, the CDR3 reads TGTGCCAGCAGCCCTTGGAGCACAGATACGCAGTATTTT.